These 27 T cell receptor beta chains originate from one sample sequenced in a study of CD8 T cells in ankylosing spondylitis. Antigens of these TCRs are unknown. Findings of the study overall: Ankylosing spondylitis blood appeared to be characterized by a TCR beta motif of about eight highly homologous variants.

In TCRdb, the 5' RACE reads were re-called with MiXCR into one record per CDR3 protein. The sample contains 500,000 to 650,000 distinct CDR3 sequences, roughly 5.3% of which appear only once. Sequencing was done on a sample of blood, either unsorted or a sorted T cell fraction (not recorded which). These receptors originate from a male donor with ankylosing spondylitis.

CDR3 in DNA: TGCGTGGTGACTAGCCATCGTTGGGATACGCAGTATTTT. It codes for CVVTSHRWDTQYF. The chain is built from TRBV20-1 and TRBJ2-3; the match to TRBD2 covers 7 bases. Germline V gene lookup returns CDR1 DFQATT and CDR2 SNEGSKA (reference sequence). The CDR3 runs 13 residues.

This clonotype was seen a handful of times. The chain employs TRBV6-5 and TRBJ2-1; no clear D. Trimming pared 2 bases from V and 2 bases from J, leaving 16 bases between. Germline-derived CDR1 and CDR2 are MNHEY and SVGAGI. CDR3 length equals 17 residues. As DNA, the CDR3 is TGTGCCAGCAGTTACCCCGGTGGCGGTGGGCCCTACAATGAGCAGTTCTTC. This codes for CASSYPGGGGPYNEQFF.

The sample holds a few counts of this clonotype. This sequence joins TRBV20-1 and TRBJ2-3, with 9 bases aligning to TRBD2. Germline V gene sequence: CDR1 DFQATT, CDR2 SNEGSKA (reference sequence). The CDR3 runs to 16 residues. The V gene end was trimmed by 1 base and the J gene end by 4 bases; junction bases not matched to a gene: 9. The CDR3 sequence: CSARVFLAGHADTQYF. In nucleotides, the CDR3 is TGCAGTGCTAGAGTTTTTCTAGCGGGGCATGCAGATACGCAGTATTTT.

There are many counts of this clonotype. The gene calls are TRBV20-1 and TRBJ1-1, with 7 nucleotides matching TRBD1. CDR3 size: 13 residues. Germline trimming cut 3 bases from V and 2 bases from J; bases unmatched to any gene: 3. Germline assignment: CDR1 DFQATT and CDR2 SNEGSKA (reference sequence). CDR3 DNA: TGCAGTGCTAGCCGGGACAGTAACACTGAAGCTTTCTTT. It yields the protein CSASRDSNTEAFF.

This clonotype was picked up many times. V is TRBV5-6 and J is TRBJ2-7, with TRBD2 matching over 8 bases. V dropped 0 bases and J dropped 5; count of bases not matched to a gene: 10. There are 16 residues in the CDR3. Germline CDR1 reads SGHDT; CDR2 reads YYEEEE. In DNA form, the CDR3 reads TGTGCCAGCAGCTTGGTTAGGACTAGCAGGACCCACGAGCAGTACTTC. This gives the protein CASSLVRTSRTHEQYF.

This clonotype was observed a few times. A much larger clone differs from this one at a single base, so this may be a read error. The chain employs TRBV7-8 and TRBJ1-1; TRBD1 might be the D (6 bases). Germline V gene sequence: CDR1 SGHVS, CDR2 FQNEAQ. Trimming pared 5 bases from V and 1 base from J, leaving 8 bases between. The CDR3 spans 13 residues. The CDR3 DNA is TGTGCCAGCAGCGGACAGCAGAACACTGAAGCTTTCTTT. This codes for CASSGQQNTEAFF.

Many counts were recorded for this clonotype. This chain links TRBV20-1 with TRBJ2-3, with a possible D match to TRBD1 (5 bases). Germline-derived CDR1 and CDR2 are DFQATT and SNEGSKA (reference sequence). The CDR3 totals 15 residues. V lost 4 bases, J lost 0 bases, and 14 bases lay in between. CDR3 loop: CSAILAGFSTDTQYF. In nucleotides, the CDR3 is TGCAGTGCTATTCTCGCAGGGTTTAGCACAGATACGCAGTATTTT.

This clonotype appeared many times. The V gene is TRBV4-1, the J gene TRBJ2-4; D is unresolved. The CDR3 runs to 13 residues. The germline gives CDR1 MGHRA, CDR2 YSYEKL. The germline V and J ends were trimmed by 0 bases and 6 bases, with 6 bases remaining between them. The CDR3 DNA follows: TGCGCCAGCAGCCAAGAATACAGAAACATTCAGTACTTC. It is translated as CASSQEYRNIQYF.

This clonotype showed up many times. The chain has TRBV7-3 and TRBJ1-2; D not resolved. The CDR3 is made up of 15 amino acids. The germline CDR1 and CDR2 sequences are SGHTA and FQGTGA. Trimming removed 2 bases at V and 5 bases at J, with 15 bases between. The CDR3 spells CASSLEAVGSYGYTF. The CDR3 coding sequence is TGTGCCAGCAGCTTAGAGGCAGTAGGGAGTTATGGCTACACCTTC.

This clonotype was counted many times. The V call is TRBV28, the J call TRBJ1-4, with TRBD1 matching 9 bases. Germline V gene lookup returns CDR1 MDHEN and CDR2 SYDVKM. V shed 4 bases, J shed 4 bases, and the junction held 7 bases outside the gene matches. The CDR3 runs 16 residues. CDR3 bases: TGTGCCAGCAGTTCTCCCCGGGACAGGGTTAATGAAAAACTGTTTTTT. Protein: CASSSPRDRVNEKLFF.

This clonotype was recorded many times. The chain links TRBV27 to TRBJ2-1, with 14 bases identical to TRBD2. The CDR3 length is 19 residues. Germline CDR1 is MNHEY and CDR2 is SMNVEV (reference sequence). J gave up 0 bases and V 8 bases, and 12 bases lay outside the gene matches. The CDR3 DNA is TGTGCCAGCGGGGGGACTAGCGGGAGTTTCTGGAGCTCCTACAATGAGCAGTTCTTC. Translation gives CASGGTSGSFWSSYNEQFF.

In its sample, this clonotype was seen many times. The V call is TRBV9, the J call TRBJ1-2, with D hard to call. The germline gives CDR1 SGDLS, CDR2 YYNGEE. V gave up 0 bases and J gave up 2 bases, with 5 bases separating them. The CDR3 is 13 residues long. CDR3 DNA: TGTGCCAGCAGCGTAGACAGCAACTATGGCTACACCTTC. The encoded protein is CASSVDSNYGYTF.

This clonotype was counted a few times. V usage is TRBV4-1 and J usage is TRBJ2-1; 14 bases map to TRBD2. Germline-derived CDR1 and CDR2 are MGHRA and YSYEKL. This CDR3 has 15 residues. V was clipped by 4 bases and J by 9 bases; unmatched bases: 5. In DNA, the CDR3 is TGCGCCAGCAGCCGCGGACTAGCGGGAGGCGGTGAGCAGTTCTTC. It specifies CASSRGLAGGGEQFF.

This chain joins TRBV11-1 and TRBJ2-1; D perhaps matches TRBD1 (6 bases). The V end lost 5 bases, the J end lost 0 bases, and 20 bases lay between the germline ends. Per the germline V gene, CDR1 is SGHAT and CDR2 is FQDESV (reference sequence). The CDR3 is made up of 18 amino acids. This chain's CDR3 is CASSPPRGSPLSYNEQFF. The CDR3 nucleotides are TGTGCCAGCAGCCCACCTAGGGGGTCCCCTCTCTCCTACAATGAGCAGTTCTTC.

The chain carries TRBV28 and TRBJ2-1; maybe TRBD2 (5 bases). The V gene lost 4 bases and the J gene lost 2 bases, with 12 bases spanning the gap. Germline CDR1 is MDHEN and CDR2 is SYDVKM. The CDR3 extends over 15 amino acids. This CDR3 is CASSSAGVPYNEQFF. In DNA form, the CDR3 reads TGTGCCAGCAGTTCCGCCGGGGTTCCCTACAATGAGCAGTTCTTC.

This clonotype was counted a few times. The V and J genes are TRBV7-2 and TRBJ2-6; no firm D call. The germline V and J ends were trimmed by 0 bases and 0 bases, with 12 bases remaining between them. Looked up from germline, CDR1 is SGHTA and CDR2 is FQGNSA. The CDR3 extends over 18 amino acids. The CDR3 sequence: CASSLAVVLSSGANVLTF. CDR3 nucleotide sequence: TGTGCCAGCAGCTTAGCGGTCGTCCTAAGCTCTGGGGCCAACGTCCTGACTTTC.

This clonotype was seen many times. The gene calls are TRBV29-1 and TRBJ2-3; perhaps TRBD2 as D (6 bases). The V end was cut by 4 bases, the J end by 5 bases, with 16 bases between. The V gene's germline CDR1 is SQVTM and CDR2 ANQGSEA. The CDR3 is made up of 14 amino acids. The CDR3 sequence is CSVAVAAPRDTQYF. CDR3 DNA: TGCAGCGTTGCTGTAGCGGCACCTAGAGATACGCAGTATTTT.

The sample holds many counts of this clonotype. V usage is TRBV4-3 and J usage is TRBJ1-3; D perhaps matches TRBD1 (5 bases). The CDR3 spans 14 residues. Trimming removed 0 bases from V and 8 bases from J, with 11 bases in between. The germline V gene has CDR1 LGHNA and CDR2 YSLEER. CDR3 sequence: CASSQEAREYTIYF. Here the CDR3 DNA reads TGCGCCAGCAGCCAAGAGGCCAGGGAATACACCATATATTTT.

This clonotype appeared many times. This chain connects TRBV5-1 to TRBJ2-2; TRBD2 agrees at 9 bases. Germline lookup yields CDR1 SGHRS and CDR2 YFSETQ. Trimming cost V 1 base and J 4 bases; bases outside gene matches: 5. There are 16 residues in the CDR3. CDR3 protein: CASSLPLAGRTGELFF. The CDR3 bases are TGCGCCAGCAGCTTGCCTCTAGCGGGACGCACCGGGGAGCTGTTTTTT.

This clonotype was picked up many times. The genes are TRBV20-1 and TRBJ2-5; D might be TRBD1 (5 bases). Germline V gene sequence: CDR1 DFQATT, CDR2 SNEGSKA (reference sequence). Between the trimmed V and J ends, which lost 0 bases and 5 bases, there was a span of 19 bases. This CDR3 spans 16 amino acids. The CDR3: CSARDGKGVFWETQYF. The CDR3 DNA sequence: TGCAGTGCTAGAGATGGAAAAGGGGTGTTTTGGGAGACCCAGTACTTC.

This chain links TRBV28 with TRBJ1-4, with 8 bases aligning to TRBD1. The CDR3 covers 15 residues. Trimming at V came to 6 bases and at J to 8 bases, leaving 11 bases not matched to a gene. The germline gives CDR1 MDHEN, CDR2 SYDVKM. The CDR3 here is CASSKMGQAGEKLFF. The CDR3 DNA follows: TGTGCCAGCAGCAAGATGGGACAGGCTGGGGAAAAACTGTTTTTT.

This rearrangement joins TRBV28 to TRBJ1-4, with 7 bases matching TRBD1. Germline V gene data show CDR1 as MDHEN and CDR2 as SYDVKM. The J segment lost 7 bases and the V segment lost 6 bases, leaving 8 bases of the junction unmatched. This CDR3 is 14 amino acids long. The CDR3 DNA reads TGTGCCAGCAGCTCAACAGGGGCCGGTGAAAAACTGTTTTTT. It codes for CASSSTGAGEKLFF.

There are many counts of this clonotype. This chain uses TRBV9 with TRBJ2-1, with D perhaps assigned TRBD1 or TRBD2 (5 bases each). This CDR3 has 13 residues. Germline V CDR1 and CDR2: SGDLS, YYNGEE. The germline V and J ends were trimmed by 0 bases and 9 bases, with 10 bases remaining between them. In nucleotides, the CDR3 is TGTGCCAGCAGCGTAGCAGGGACGGGTGAGCAGTTCTTC. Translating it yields CASSVAGTGEQFF.

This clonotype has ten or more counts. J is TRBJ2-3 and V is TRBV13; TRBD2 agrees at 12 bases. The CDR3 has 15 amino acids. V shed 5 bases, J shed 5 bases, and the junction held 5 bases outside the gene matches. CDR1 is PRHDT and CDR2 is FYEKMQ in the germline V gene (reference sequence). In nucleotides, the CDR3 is TGTGCCAGCAGCGTGACTAGCGGGAGTGTAGATACGCAGTATTTT. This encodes CASSVTSGSVDTQYF.

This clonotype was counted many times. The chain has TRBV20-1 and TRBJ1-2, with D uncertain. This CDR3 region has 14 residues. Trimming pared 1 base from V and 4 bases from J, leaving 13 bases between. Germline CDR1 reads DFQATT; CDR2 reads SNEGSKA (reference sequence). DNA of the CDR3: TGCAGTGCTAGAGTCTCCGTACAGTTCTATGGCTACACCTTC. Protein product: CSARVSVQFYGYTF.

CDR3 sequence (DNA): TGTGCCAGCAGCTTCGTTCGGCGGGAGGGCTACGAGCAGTACTTC. Its protein product is CASSFVRREGYEQYF. The chain links TRBV7-2 to TRBJ2-7; TRBD2 matches 9 bases. The V segment lost 3 bases and the J segment 3 bases; nucleotides outside the gene matches: 6. Germline assignment: CDR1 SGHTA and CDR2 FQGNSA. The CDR3 sequence is 15 residues long.

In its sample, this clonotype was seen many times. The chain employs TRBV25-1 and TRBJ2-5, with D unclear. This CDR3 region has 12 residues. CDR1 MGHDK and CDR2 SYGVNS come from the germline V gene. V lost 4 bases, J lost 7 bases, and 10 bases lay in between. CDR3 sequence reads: CASSGPPGTQYF. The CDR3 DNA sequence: TGTGCCAGCAGTGGACCCCCAGGGACCCAGTACTTC.